This is a list of T cell receptor beta chains from one sample in a study of cytomegalovirus exposure and HLA in healthy donors. Sequenced by immunoSEQ multiplex PCR; TCRdb stores in-frame clones only, minus some. In the table there are fewer than 200,000 clones, around 87% of which are singletons. The material sequenced was PBMCs. The receptors come from a boy younger than 10 in good health and CMV-seronegative. CDR3s leave out the opening cysteine and the closing phenylalanine or tryptophan. Clone size is given for some rows only: seen once, a few or many times, or a class if the clone is expanded.

clone size	V gene	J gene	CDR3 protein
NA	TRBV28	TRBJ1-2	ASSSRLPGTGYGYT
NA	TRBV15	TRBJ1-2	ATSSRPNYGYT
NA	TRBV5-1	TRBJ1-4	ASRTGQGSANEKLF
NA	TRBV7-9	TRBJ2-7	ASSPSTGEHEQY
NA	TRBV6-1	TRBJ2-3	ASGTWTDTQY
NA	TRBV5-1	TRBJ2-5	ASRPLTSLEETQY
NA	TRBV5-1	TRBJ1-3	ASSLGESGNTIY
NA	TRBV19	TRBJ2-5	ASSPGTSQVWWEQY
NA	TRBV28	TRBJ2-1	ASSSRQGIVNEQF
NA	TRBV7-2	TRBJ1-1	ASSLPGPISDTEAF
once	TRBV6-5	TRBJ1-1	ASSYSAVVNTEAF
NA	TRBV5-8	TRBJ1-1	ASSLPTGANTEAF
NA	TRBV6-1	TRBJ1-5	ASSARWQDNQPQH
NA	TRBV5-4	TRBJ2-7	ASSEDRFGDEQY
NA	TRBV7-9	TRBJ2-5	ASSSLGENQETQY
NA	TRBV30	TRBJ2-2	AWTGDTGELF
NA	TRBV5-4	TRBJ1-2	ASSLEARQAGYT
NA	TRBV10-1	TRBJ2-1	ASSGPAGTSNYEQF
once	TRBV29-1	TRBJ1-1	SVEGGTNTEAF
NA	TRBV27	TRBJ1-2	ASSPTQGAAYGYT
NA	TRBV10-1	TRBJ2-7	ASSESGQGYEQY
NA	TRBV27	TRBJ1-2	ASGPWVPYVQGYT
NA	TRBV30	TRBJ2-7	AWSAARRTYEQY
NA	TRBV30	TRBJ2-1	AWTQPGYNEQF
NA	TRBV5-1	TRBJ1-5	ASSLTGRDQPQH
NA	TRBV9	TRBJ1-2	ASSPGTGYGYT
NA	TRBV5-1	TRBJ2-7	ASSLGWESPDEQY